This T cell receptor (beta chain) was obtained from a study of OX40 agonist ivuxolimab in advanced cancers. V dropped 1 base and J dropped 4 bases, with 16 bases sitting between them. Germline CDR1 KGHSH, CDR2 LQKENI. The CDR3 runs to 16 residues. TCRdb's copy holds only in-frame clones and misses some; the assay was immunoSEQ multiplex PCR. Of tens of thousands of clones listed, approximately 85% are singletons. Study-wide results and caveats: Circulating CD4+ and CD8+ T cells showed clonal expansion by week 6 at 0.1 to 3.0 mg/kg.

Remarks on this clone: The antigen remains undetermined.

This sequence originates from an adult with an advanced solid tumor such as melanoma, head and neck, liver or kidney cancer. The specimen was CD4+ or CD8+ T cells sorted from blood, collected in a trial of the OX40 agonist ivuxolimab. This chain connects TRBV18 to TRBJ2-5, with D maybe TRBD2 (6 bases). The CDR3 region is CASSPLGQGGGETQYF. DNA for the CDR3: TGTGCCAGCTCACCACTAGGGCAGGGAGGAGGAGAGACCCAGTACTTC.